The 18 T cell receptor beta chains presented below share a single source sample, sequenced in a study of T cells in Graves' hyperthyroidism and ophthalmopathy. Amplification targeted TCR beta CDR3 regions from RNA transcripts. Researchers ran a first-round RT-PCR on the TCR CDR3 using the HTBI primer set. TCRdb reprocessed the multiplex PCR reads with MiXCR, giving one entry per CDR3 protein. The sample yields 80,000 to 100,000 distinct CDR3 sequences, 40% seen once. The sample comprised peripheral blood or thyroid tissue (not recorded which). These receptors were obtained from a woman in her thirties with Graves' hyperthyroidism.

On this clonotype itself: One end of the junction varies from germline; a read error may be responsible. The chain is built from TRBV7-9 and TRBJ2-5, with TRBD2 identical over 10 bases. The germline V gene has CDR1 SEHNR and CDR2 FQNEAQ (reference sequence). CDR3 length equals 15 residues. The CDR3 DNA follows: TGCGCCAGCAGCCAAGAGCCTAGCGGGAGAGAGACCCAGTACTTC. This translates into CASSQEPSGRETQYF.

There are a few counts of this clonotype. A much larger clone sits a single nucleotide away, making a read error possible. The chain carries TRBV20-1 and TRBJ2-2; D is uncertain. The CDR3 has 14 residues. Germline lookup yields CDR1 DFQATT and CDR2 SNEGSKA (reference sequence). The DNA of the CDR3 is TGCAGTGCTAGCTTTATTCGAGGCACCGAGGAGCTGTTTTTT. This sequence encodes CSASFIRGTEELFF.

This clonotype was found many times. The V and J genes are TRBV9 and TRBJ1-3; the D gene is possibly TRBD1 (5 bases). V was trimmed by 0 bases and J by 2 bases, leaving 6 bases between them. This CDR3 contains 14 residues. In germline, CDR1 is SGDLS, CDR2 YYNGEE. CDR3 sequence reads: CASSVGQPGNTIYF. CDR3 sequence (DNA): TGTGCCAGCAGCGTAGGACAGCCTGGAAACACCATATATTTT.

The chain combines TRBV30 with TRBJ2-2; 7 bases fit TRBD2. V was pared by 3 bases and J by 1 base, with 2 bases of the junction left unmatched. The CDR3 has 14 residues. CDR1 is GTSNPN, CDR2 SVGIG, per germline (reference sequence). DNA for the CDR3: TGTGCCTGGAGACTAGCGCAGAACACCGGGGAGCTGTTTTTT. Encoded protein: CAWRLAQNTGELFF. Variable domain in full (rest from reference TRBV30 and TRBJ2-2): SQTIHQWPATLVQPVGSPLSLECTVEGTSNPNLYWYRQAAGRGLQLLFYSVGIGQISSEVPQNLSASRPQDRQFILSSKKLLLSDSGFYLCAWRLAQNTGELFFGEGSRLTVL.

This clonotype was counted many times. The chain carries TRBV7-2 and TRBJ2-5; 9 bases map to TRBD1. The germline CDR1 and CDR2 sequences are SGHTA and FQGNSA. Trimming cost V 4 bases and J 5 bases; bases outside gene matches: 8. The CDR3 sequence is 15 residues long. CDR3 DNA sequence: TGTGCCAGCAGCTCCGGGACAGGGTGGACGGAGACCCAGTACTTC. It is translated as CASSSGTGWTETQYF.

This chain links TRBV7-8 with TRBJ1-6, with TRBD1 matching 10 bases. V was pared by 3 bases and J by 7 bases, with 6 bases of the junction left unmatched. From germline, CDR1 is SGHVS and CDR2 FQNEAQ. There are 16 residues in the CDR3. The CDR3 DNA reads TGTGCCAGCAGCTTGGCTGGGACAGGGGAAAATTCACCCCTCCACTTT. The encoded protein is CASSLAGTGENSPLHF.

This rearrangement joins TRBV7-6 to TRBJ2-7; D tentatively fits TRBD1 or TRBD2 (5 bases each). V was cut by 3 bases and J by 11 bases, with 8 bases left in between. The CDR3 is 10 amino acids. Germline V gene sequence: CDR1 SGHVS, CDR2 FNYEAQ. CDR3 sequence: CASSLLGEYF. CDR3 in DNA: TGTGCCAGCAGCTTGCTGGGGGAGTACTTC. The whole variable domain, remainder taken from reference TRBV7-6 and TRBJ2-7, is GAGVSQSPRYKVTKRGQDVALRCDPISGHVSLYWYRQALGQGPEFLTYFNYEAQQDKSGLPNDRFSAERPEGSISTLTIQRTEQRDSAMYRCASSLLGEYFGPGTRLTVT.

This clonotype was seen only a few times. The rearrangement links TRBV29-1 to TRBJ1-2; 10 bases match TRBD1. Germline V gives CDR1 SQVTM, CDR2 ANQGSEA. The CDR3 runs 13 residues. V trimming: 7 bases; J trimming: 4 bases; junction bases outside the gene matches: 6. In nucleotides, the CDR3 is TGCAGCGCCGGGACAGGGGACGGCTATGGCTACACCTTC. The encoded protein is CSAGTGDGYGYTF.

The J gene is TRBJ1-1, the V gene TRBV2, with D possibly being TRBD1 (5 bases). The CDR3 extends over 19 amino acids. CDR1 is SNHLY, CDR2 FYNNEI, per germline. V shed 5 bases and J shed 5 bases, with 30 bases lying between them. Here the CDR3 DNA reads TGTGCCAGCAGTTCTCCGAATTCCTCAGGGAGAGGAGGGACTACTGAAGCTTTCTTT. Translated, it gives CASSSPNSSGRGGTTEAFF. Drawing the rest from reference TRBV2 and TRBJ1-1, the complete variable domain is EPEVTQTPSHQVTQMGQEVILRCVPISNHLYFYWYRQILGQKVEFLVSFYNNEISEKSEIFDDQFSVERPDGSNFTLKIRSTKLEDSAMYFCASSSPNSSGRGGTTEAFFGQGTRLTVV.

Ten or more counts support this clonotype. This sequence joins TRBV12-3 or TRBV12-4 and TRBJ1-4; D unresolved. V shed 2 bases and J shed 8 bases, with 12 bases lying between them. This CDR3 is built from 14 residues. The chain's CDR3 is CASSLSGLGEKLFF. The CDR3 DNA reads TGTGCCAGCAGTTTATCGGGCCTAGGAGAAAAACTGTTTTTT.

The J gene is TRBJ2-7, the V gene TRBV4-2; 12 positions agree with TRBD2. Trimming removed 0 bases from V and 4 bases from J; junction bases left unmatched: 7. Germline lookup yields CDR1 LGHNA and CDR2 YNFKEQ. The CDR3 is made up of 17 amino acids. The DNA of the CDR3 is TGTGCCAGCAGCCAAGAGCCTAGCGGGAGGGCCCGGTACGAGCAGTACTTC. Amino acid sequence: CASSQEPSGRARYEQYF.

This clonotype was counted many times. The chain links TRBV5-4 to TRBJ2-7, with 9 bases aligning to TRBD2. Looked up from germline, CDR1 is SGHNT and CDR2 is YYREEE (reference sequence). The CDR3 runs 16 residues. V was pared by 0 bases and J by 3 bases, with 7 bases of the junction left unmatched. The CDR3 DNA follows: TGTGCCAGCAGCTTGGGCTGGCGGGAGGGCCGCTACGAGCAGTACTTC. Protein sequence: CASSLGWREGRYEQYF.

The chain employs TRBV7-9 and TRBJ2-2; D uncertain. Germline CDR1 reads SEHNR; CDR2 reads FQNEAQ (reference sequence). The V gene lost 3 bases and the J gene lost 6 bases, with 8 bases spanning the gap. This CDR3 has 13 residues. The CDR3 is CASSFFQAGELFF. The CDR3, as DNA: TGTGCCAGCAGCTTCTTCCAGGCCGGGGAGCTGTTTTTT.

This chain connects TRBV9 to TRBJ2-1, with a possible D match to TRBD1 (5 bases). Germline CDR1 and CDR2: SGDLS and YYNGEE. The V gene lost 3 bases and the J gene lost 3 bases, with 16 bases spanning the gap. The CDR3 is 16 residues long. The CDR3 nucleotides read TGTGCCAGCAGCGGAAACAGGAAGGCTATCTACAATGAGCAGTTCTTC. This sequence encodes CASSGNRKAIYNEQFF.

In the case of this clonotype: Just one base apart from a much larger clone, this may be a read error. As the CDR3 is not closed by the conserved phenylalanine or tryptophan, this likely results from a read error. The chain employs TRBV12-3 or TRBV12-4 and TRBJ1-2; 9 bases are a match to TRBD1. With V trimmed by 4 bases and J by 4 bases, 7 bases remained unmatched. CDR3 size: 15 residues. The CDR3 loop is CASSYLTGGFYGYTL. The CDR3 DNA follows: TGTGCCAGCAGTTACTTGACAGGGGGATTCTATGGCTACACCCTC.

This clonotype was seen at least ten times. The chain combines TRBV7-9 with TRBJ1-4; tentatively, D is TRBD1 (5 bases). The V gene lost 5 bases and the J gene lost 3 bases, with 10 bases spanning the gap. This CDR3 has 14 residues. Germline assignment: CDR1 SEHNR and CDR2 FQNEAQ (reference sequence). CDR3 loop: CASSTGPSNEKLFF. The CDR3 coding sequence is TGTGCCAGCAGCACGGGACCGTCTAATGAAAAACTGTTTTTT.

The CDR3 DNA is TGTGCCTGGAGGACCCGGGGGGGGATCTATGGCTACACCTTC. It codes for CAWRTRGGIYGYTF. The chain has TRBV30 and TRBJ1-2; a weak D match, TRBD1 (5 bases). There are 14 residues in the CDR3. Looked up from germline, CDR1 is GTSNPN and CDR2 is SVGIG (reference sequence). V lost 3 bases, J lost 4 bases, and 15 bases lay in between.

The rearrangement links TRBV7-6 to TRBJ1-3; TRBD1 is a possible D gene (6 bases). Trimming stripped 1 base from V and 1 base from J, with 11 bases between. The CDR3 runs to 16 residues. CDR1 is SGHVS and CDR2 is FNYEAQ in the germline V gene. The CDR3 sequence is CASSLVPGTSGNTIYF. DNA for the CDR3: TGTGCCAGCAGCTTAGTACCCGGGACATCTGGAAACACCATATATTTT.